This T cell receptor (beta chain) is drawn from a study of shared clonotypes between healthy human individuals (dated by TCRdb to the early 2020s). With respect to the entire study: Three men and a couple of women, aged 18 to 49 years, made up the cohort. Per donor, three plates each were used for CD4 naive and CD4 memory, two for CD8 naive, and one for CD8 memory. The study deeply sequenced blood TCR repertoires of about 5 healthy adults to estimate repertoire size and the extent of clonotype sharing between individuals. Different laboratories and diverse techniques were used to prepare libraries and sequence TCR repertoires, to increase sequencing depth and limit assay-specific biases. Leukapheresis yielded between about 0.9 and 8.9 billion PBMCs per donor.

A note on this clone: No antigen is known for it. No much larger clone is present one base from it, and per-base qualities are unavailable.

Using the deep immunoSEQ assay, TCR CDR3 regions were amplified from genomic DNA by multiplex PCR. For each cell subset, the extracted genomic DNA was distributed evenly across all wells of several immunoSEQ 96-well plates, and each plate served as one replicate. For sorted subsets, roughly 0.2 ug genomic DNA, equal to about 30,000 T cell genomes, was loaded into each replicate PCR. The purified libraries were quantified using a Qubit 3.0 fluorometer, sized with a Bioanalyzer 2100, and then quantified again using the KAPA Library Quantification kit. Every immunoSEQ 96-well plate was sequenced on a dedicated single-read 150-cycle Illumina NextSeq 550 flow cell. The original methods were these. The immunoSEQ output contained only junctional sequences without quality scores, so filtering could not match that applied to full-length reads. Sequences were annotated with PyIR, a Python wrapper for IgBLAST v1.9, using IMGT germline references to assign V/J genes and CDR3. Reads were filtered out if the reads had weak V/J assignments (E-value above 1e-6), no CDR3, stop codons, out-of-frame junctions, or ambiguous translated residues. V3J clonotypes were defined as sequences sharing the same inferred V gene, J gene, and CDR3 amino acid sequence. Percentage overlap between repertoires was calculated by dividing the number of shared unique clonotypes by the size of the smaller repertoire. RTK rarefaction, the Chao1 estimator, and Recon v2.1 estimates of unobserved clonotypes were used to assess repertoire richness. Generation probabilities were computed with OLGA for all TCRbeta clonotypes obtained by the gDNA method from several donors. Held by TCRdb, this immuneACCESS table contains in-frame sequences only and omits some clones. Under half of the omission traces to an unresolved V gene where checked; the cause of the rest is unknown. V and J calls and clone size are as listed in that table; D and trimming were resolved from the DNA. This sample gives some 980,000 clones in total; over 60% of them show up just once. Approximately 1.5% of the sample comes from the top ten.

Beyond this particular receptor, the publication reports: Compared with non-shared clonotypes, the clonotypes found in all four sorted-subset donors had higher generation probabilities. Because the study included a small number of donors, the genetic and exposure-history diversity represented was limited. Pairwise subsampling indicated that sequencing depth was expected to affect the degree of clonotype sharing among donors. Sampling was limited to blood, and TCR repertoires in tissue likely differ from TCR repertoires in blood. Naive subsets generally had larger estimated clonotype richness than memory subsets. About 5% of naive CD4, around 3.6% of naive CD8, approximately 2.2% of memory CD4, and approximately 0.39% of memory CD8 clonotypes were shared across several donors. Even with the large sequencing depth, rarefaction of the sorted-subset datasets indicated that sequencing was incomplete.

The V end loses 3 bases and the J end loses 2 bases, and a stretch of 7 bases separates them. From a lookup of the germline V gene (reference sequence), CDR1 and CDR2 are LNHDA and SQIVND. Reading from cysteine to phenylalanine, the CDR3 counts 13 amino acids. Of all the DNA, just the CDR3 is kept, 39 bases in frame from base 1. The donors were healthy, HIV-negative adults with no recently reported acute infections or vaccinations. Every donor was a Caucasian adult residing in Nashville, Tennessee, USA. Magnetic negative selection was used to enrich CD4+ T cells, after which naive cells were positively selected on CD45RA and the negative fraction became the memory subset. After blood collection by leukapheresis, PBMCs were isolated using Ficoll-Histopaque density gradient centrifugation and then cryopreserved in the vapor phase of liquid nitrogen. Analytical flow cytometry was used to check the purity and quantity of each magnetically sorted T cell population. Each sorted fraction had its genomic DNA isolated and then quantified by UV absorbance on a Nanodrop 2000c.

Here the chain combines TRBV19 and TRBJ2-5; no confident D gene assignment can be made. The sequence came from a young man in good health. The sequencing input was memory CD4+ T cells sorted from blood. Interpreted using the paper, the cell subset or site label stands for: CD45RA-negative fraction. The CDR3 has the sequence CASSMVIQETQYF. The DNA sequence is as follows: TGTGCCAGTAGTATGGTAATTCAAGAGACCCAGTACTTC. The entire variable domain, with the stretches around the CDR3 drawn from the reference TRBV19 and TRBJ2-5 proteins, is DGGITQSPKYLFRKEGQNVTLSCEQNLNHDAMYWYRQDPGQGLRLIYYSQIVNDFQKGDIAEGYSVSREKKESFPLTVTSAQKNPTAFYLCASSMVIQETQYFGPGTRLLVL.